This record concerns one TCR beta chain sequence. Its antigen is not identified. The sample is drawn from a study of cytomegalovirus exposure and HLA in healthy donors. In the study overall: In terms of ancestry, the Caucasian-associated cluster contained roughly 80% of the 300 to 400 genotyped donors. Study-wide results and limits: When presence/absence was analysed, sequencing depth was taken to be roughly uniform across donors. For most TCR sequences rarity was the rule, although some public TCRs occurred in many donors. The availability of immune exposure information extended only to CMV serostatus.

Trimming took off 7 bases at V and 8 bases at J, with 17 bases between the two ends. CDR3 size: 13 residues. In germline, CDR1 is MDHEN, CDR2 SYDVKM. Primers included in the PCR were 60 Vbeta and 13 Jbeta primers. Profiled with immunoSEQ multiplex PCR; TCRdb holds only in-frame clones, not every one. Found here are about 82,000 clones, about 70% of them singletons; the top ten hold under 7.5%. The sample consisted of PBMCs. V is TRBV28 and J is TRBJ1-2; possibly TRBD1 for D (6 bases). The receptor was derived from a woman aged 50 to 60 in good health and CMV-seropositive. The CDR3 DNA sequence: TGTGCCAGCAAACTACAGGGAAGATACGGCTACACCTTC. It encodes CASKLQGRYGYTF.